This T cell receptor (beta chain) was sequenced for a study of blood T cell repertoires in COVID-19. This clone was observed once. This table comes from immunoSEQ multiplex PCR, and its TCRdb copy is limited to in-frame clones, with some not included. The table lists under 400,000 clones, almost 90% of them singletons, with 2.9% in the top ten. V lost 3 bases and J 9 bases, leaving 15 bases between the germline ends. Germline V lookup: CDR1 LNHDA, CDR2 SQIVND (reference sequence). The length of the CDR3 is 14 residues. The V and J genes are TRBV19 and TRBJ1-5, with a possible D match to TRBD1 (6 bases). The receptor's source is a woman between 25 and 40 years old with COVID-19, enrolled during active disease. The sequenced sample was peripheral blood. The CDR3 bases are TGTGCCAGTAGTATGACAGGCTCGCCGTGGCCCCAGCATTTT. It yields the protein CASSMTGSPWPQHF. Variable domain in full (rest from reference TRBV19 and TRBJ1-5): DGGITQSPKYLFRKEGQNVTLSCEQNLNHDAMYWYRQDPGQGLRLIYYSQIVNDFQKGDIAEGYSVSREKKESFPLTVTSAQKNPTAFYLCASSMTGSPWPQHFGDGTRLSIL.